Detailed here is one T cell receptor beta chain. Its cognate antigen is unknown. This sample's time point: pre-sensitization, week 0. Sample treatment: therapeutic diphenylcyclopropenone sensitization with weekly scalp DPC. TCRdb processed the RACE reads anew with MiXCR; each CDR3 protein has one entry. Of more than 150,000 distinct CDR3 sequences in the sample, almost 30% were seen once. The sample is drawn from a study of human T cells and chemical hapten exposure. Study-wide context: Variability of per-sample TCR yields stemmed mainly from small differences in pooled library volume.

Germline V gene data show CDR1 as SGHKS and CDR2 as YYEKEE (reference sequence). The V end was cut by 0 bases, the J end by 3 bases, with 12 bases between. There are 16 residues in the CDR3. Findings and limits, study-wide: Following DPC sensitization, TCRs present above 1 in 1000 frequency showed no change.

The gene calls are TRBV5-5 and TRBJ2-2; the D gene is possibly TRBD1 (6 bases). The TCR sequence derives from a woman in her twenties or thirties with alopecia areata. Some clones in this sample may be carry-over from other donors' samples. Sequencing was performed on whole blood, taken in connection with sensitization to the hapten diphenylcyclopropenone (DPC). CDR3 DNA: TGTGCCAGCAGCTTGGACAGGGTATGGGACACCGGGGAGCTGTTTTTT. This translates into CASSLDRVWDTGELFF.